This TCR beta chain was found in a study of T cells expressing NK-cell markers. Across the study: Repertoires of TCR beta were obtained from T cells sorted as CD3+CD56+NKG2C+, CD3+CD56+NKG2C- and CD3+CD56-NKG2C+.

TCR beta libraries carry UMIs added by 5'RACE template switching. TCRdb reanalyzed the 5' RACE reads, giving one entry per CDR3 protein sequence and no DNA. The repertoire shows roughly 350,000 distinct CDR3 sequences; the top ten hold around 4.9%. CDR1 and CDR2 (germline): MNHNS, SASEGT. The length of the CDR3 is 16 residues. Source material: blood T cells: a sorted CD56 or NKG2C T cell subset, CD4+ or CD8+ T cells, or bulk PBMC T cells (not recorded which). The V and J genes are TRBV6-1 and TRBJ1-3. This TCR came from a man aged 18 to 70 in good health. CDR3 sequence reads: CASSVAIRIVGNTIYF.